One and the same sample provided the 4 T cell receptor beta chains below, sequenced in a study of T cell repertoires in cytomegalovirus infection. TCRdb reanalysed the reads using MiXCR and keeps one entry per CDR3 protein. The sample has 100,000 to 150,000 distinct CDR3 sequences; roughly a third are singletons. Their antigen targets remain unknown. The material sequenced was CD8+ T cells from cultured PBMCs, taken from culture after CMV antigen stimulation. Every receptor here comes from a human donor in good health (CMV status not recorded). Some clones in this sample may be carry-over from other donors' samples.

This rearrangement joins TRBV12-3 or TRBV12-4 to TRBJ1-5; D gene uncertain. The CDR3 totals 14 residues. V lost 5 bases, J lost 3 bases, and 11 bases lay in between. CDR3 DNA sequence: TGTGCCAGCAGTCTCGCAGGACTCAATCAGCCCCAGCATTTT. It is translated as CASSLAGLNQPQHF.

A note on this clonotype: A much larger clone is a single base away; this may be a read error. J is TRBJ2-1 and V is TRBV7-4; a weak D match, TRBD1 (6 bases). Per the germline V gene, CDR1 is SGHVT and CDR2 is SQSDAQ. This CDR3 is 16 amino acids long. With 5 bases removed from V and 2 bases from J, the gap between germline ends came to 16 bases. The CDR3 here is CASSLPLGAPYNEQFF. Here the CDR3 DNA reads TGTGCCAGCAGCCTCCCGCTGGGGGCGCCCTACAATGAGCAGTTCTTC.

The rearrangement uses TRBV20-1 and TRBJ1-1; D not resolved. CDR1 is DFQATT, CDR2 SNEGSKA, per germline (reference sequence). Trimming stripped 0 bases from V and 3 bases from J, with 14 bases between. This CDR3 has 15 residues. CDR3 amino acids: CSARDLRRTYTEAFF. CDR3 sequence (DNA): TGCAGTGCTAGAGATCTGAGGAGAACGTACACTGAAGCTTTCTTT.

This clonotype has ten or more counts. The chain is built from TRBV12-3 or TRBV12-4 and TRBJ1-2, with D possibly matching TRBD1 (6 bases). This CDR3 contains 14 residues. Trimming took off 6 bases at V and 2 bases at J, with 13 bases between the two ends. CDR3 in DNA: TGTGCCAGCAGCCTGGGGGGGGCGAACTATGGCTACACCTTC. Amino acids: CASSLGGANYGYTF.